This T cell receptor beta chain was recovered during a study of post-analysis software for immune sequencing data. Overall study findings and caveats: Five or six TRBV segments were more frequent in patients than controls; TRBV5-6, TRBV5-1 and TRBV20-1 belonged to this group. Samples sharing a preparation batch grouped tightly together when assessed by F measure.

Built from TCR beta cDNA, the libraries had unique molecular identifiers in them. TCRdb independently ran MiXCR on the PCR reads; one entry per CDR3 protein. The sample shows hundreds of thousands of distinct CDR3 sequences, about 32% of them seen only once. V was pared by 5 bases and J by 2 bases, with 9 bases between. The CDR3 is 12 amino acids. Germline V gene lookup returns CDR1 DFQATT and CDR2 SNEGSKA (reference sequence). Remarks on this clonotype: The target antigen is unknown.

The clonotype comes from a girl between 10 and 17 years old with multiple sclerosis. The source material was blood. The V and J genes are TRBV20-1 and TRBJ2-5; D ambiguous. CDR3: CSARTAQETQYF. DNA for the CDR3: TGCAGTGCTCGGACCGCTCAAGAGACCCAGTACTTC.